This T cell receptor beta chain was profiled in a study of cytomegalovirus exposure and HLA in healthy donors. Study overall: The platform used for the 120 or so validation repertoires matched that of the 600 to 800 first-cohort repertoires, a later analysis reported.

Trimming cost V 1 base and J 6 bases, with 8 bases left between them. The CDR3 is made up of 13 amino acids. In germline, CDR1 is MNHEY, CDR2 SMNVEV (reference sequence). Method: immunoSEQ multiplex PCR; TCRdb's copy keeps in-frame clones and lacks some. The sample has hundreds of thousands of clones; roughly 89% are singletons. Of note for this clone: Its target is not known.

Study-level points and caveats: The study designated fewer than 200 TCR beta chains cytomegalovirus-associated. Reports described diagnosis of cytomegalovirus status by the classifier as highly specific and sensitive.

This sequence was found in a woman aged 18 to 35 in good health and CMV-seronegative. Sequencing used PBMCs. The chain couples TRBV27 to TRBJ2-3; D unclear. The CDR3 loop reads CASSLFAGDTQYF. The CDR3 DNA is TGTGCCAGCAGTTTATTCGCCGGGGATACGCAGTATTTT.